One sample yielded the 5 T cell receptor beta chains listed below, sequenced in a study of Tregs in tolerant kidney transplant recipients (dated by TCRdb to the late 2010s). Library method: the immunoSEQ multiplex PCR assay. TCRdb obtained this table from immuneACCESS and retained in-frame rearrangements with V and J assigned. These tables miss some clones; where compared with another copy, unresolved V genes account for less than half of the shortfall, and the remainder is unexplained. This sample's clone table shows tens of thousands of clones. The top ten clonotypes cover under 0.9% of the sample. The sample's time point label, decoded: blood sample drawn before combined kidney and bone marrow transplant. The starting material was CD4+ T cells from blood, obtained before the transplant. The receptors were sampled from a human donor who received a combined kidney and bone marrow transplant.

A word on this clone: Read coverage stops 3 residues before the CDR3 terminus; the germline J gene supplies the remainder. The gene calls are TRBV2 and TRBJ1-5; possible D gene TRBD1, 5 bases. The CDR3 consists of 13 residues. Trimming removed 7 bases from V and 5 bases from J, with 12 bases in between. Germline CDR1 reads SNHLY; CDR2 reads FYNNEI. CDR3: CASMLGGDQPQHF. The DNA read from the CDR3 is TGTGCCAGCATGTTAGGAGGGGATCAGCCC.

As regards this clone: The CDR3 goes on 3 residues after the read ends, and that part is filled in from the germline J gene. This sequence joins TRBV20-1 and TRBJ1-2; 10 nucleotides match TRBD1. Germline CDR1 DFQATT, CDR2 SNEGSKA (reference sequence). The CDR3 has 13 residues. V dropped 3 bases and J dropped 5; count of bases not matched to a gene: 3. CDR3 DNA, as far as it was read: TGCAGTGCTAGTCGGGGACAGGGGTATGGC. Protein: CSASRGQGYG. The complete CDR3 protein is CSASRGQGYGYTF.

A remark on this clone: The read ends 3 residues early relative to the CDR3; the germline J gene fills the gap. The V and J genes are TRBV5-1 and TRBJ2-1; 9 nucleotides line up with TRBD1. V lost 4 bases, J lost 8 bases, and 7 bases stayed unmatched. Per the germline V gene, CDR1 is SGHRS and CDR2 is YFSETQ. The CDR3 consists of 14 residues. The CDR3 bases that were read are TGCGCCAGCAGCGCCGGGACAGGGTTCGATGAG. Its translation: CASSAGTGFDE. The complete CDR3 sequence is CASSAGTGFDEQFF.

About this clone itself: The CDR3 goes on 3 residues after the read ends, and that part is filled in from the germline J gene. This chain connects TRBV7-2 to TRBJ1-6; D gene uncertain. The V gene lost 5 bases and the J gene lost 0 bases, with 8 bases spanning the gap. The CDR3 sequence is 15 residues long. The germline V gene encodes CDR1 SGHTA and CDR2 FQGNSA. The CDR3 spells CASSRISSYNSPLHF. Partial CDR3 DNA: TGTGCCAGCAGCCGCATCAGCTCCTATAATTCACCC.

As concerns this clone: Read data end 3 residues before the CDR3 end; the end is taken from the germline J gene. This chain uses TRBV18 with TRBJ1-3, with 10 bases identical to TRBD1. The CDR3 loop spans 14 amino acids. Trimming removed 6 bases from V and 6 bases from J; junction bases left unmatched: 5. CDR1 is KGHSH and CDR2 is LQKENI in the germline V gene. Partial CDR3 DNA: TGTGCCAGCTCGCCGGGACAGGGGAAAAACACC. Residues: CASSPGQGKNT. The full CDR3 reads CASSPGQGKNTIYF.